These T cell receptor beta chains were read from a single sample in a study of neurological immune-mediated disorders. Each CDR3 protein gets one entry after TCRdb re-called the 5' RACE reads with MiXCR. The table has fewer than 40,000 distinct CDR3 sequences, just over 4% seen once; the top ten hold around a quarter. The specimen was CD4+ T cells from blood. These receptors were taken from a woman between 35 and 50 years old in good health. Both conserved end residues are part of each CDR3. The D gene is left open where the match is weak. The size of a clone is reported for some rows only, either as once, few or many, or as a class for expanded clones.

abundance | j_gene | d_gene | v_gene | CDR3aa | CDR3nt
many | TRBJ2-1 | . | TRBV7-2 | CASSPTAGGALYNEQFF | TGTGCCAGCAGCCCAACGGCAGGCGGGGCGTTATACAATGAGCAGTTCTTC
many | TRBJ2-3 | . | TRBV20-1 | CSARDPQRLSTDTQYF | TGCAGTGCTAGAGATCCCCAGCGGTTAAGCACAGATACGCAGTATTTT
many | TRBJ2-1 | . | TRBV5-8 | CASSLWGRGWSSYNEQFF | TGTGCCAGCAGCTTGTGGGGCAGGGGATGGAGCTCCTACAATGAGCAGTTCTTC
many | TRBJ2-7 | . | TRBV10-3 | CATGTWAEQYF | TGTGCCACGGGAACTTGGGCCGAGCAGTACTTC
many | TRBJ1-5 | . | TRBV12-3/TRBV12-4 | CASSTGVGNQPQHF | TGTGCCAGCAGCACGGGGGTAGGCAATCAGCCCCAGCATTTT
many | TRBJ1-2 | . | TRBV12-3/TRBV12-4 | CASKVLGAGYTF | TGTGCCAGCAAGGTTCTGGGAGCTGGCTACACCTTC
many | TRBJ2-1 | TRBD2 | TRBV7-2 | CASSSPGGYNEQFF | TGTGCCAGCAGCTCTCCGGGAGGCTACAATGAGCAGTTCTTC
many | TRBJ2-3 | . | TRBV20-1 | CSAPREVLTFTDTQYF | TGCAGTGCTCCCAGGGAGGTCTTAACCTTCACAGATACGCAGTATTTT
many | TRBJ2-2 | . | TRBV2 | CASSEVSGTNTGELFF | TGTGCCAGCAGTGAAGTTTCAGGGACGAACACCGGGGAGCTGTTTTTT
many | TRBJ2-1 | . | TRBV7-9 | CASSLAGTYWDEQFF | TGTGCCAGCAGCTTAGCTGGGACTTACTGGGATGAGCAGTTCTTC
. | TRBJ2-5 | . | TRBV13 | CANSFGDTGNRETQYF | TGTGCCAACAGCTTTGGGGACACGGGAAATCGAGAGACCCAGTACTTC
many | TRBJ1-6 | . | TRBV12-3/TRBV12-4 | CASSFSLGPLHF | TGTGCCAGCAGTTTCTCCCTCGGTCCCCTCCACTTT
many | TRBJ2-7 | TRBD1 | TRBV20-1 | CSPEGDRGHEQYF | TGCAGTCCCGAGGGGGACAGGGGCCACGAGCAGTACTTC
many | TRBJ2-7 | . | TRBV7-2 | CASSLVEGPYGRRYF | TGTGCCAGCAGCTTAGTGGAAGGGCCCTACGGTCGGCGGTACTTC
many | TRBJ1-2 | . | TRBV15 | CATSRDTAGRYGYTF | TGTGCCACCAGCAGAGATACGGCAGGGCGGTATGGCTACACCTTC
many | TRBJ1-3 | . | TRBV20-1 | CSAAPRSGNTIYF | TGCAGTGCTGCACCTCGCTCTGGAAACACCATATATTTT
many | TRBJ1-2 | . | TRBV20-1 | CSASEQGGYGYTF | TGCAGTGCTAGTGAACAGGGAGGCTATGGCTACACCTTC
many | TRBJ2-2 | . | TRBV12-3/TRBV12-4 | CASSQGAPGELFF | TGTGCCAGCAGCCAGGGAGCCCCCGGGGAGCTGTTTTTT
many | TRBJ2-1 | . | TRBV19 | CASSIRASTEQFF | TGTGCCAGTAGTATCCGGGCTAGCACTGAGCAGTTCTTC
many | TRBJ2-5 | . | TRBV5-1 | CASSLAPTGTQETQYF | TGCGCCAGCAGCTTGGCCCCCACAGGGACGCAAGAGACCCAGTACTTC
many | TRBJ2-3 | . | TRBV20-1 | CSARVGTTDTQYF | TGCAGTGCGAGGGTGGGGACCACAGATACGCAGTATTTT
many | TRBJ1-5 | . | TRBV20-1 | CSARRWAQPQHF | TGCAGTGCTAGAAGGTGGGCTCAGCCCCAGCATTTT
. | TRBJ2-1 | . | TRBV10-3 | CAISESISISRNNEQFF | TGTGCCATCAGTGAGTCGATTTCCATCTCCAGGAACAATGAGCAGTTCTTC
many | TRBJ2-7 | . | TRBV6-5 | CASSYSAGIAYEQYF | TGTGCCAGCAGTTACTCAGCAGGGATTGCTTACGAGCAGTACTTC
many | TRBJ2-7 | . | TRBV5-1 | CASSFGQGPYEQYF | TGCGCCAGCAGCTTTGGGCAGGGGCCCTACGAGCAGTACTTC
. | TRBJ1-2 | TRBD1 | TRBV7-9 | CASSPEQGNSGYTF | TGTGCCAGCAGCCCCGAACAGGGGAACAGTGGCTACACCTTC
many | TRBJ2-3 | TRBD1 | TRBV28 | CASRPGQAYSDTQYF | TGTGCCAGCAGGCCGGGACAGGCCTATTCAGATACGCAGTATTTT
. | TRBJ1-2 | TRBD1 | TRBV2 | CASRDGTDPVGGYTF | TGTGCCAGCAGAGACGGGACAGACCCCGTCGGTGGCTACACCTTC
many | TRBJ1-6 | . | TRBV18 | CASSVVQGGSPLHF | TGTGCCAGCTCGGTTGTACAGGGAGGTTCACCCCTCCACTTT
many | TRBJ1-1 | . | TRBV5-1 | CASSSDQNTEAFF | TGCGCCAGCAGCTCCGATCAGAACACTGAAGCTTTCTTT